This TCR beta chain emerged from a study of shared clonotypes between healthy human individuals. In the study overall: Each donor contributed plates that comprised three CD4 naive, three CD4 memory, two CD8 naive and one CD8 memory. Study outcomes and limitations: Generation of non-shared clonotypes was less probable than generation of clonotypes shared by all four donors.

The V gene lost 0 bases and the J gene lost 0 bases, with 15 bases spanning the gap. Germline assignment: CDR1 LGHNA and CDR2 YSLEER. The CDR3 sequence is 18 residues long. About 33,000 T cell genomes (approximately 0.2 ug DNA) went into each sorted-subset replicate. This table comes from immunoSEQ multiplex PCR, and its TCRdb copy is limited to in-frame clones, with some not included. Of around 1.4 million clones in the sample, approximately 98.5% were seen once. Subsets obtained from CD4+ cells comprised CD45RA+ naive and CD45RA-negative memory cells. Notes on this clone: Its antigen is unknown.

The sequenced material came from naive CD4+ T cells sorted from blood. Sample subset: CD45RA+ positively selected. This sequence joins TRBV4-3 and TRBJ2-1, with a tentative D call TRBD2 (6 bases). The sequence was collected from a young man in good health. Here the CDR3 DNA reads TGCGCCAGCAGCCAAGACCCTAGCGCCACGAGCTCCTACAATGAGCAGTTCTTC. This encodes CASSQDPSATSSYNEQFF.